Following are 24 T cell receptor beta chains from one sample sequenced in a study of post-analysis software for immune sequencing data. Overall study findings and caveats: About five TRBV segments were more frequent in patients than controls; TRBV5-6, TRBV5-1 and TRBV20-1 belonged to this group.

Sequencing libraries made from TCR beta cDNA carried unique molecular identifiers. From the PCR reads, TCRdb called clonotypes with MiXCR, one entry per CDR3 protein. The sample lists about 620,000 distinct CDR3 sequences; around 44% were seen once. Which antigens these TCRs recognize remains unknown. Sequenced sample: blood. The receptors here all came from a girl between 10 and 17 years old with multiple sclerosis.

A few counts support this clonotype. The chain couples TRBV12-3 or TRBV12-4 to TRBJ2-1; 7 nucleotides match TRBD2. V gave up 5 bases and J gave up 2 bases; unmatched junction bases: 6. The CDR3 runs to 15 residues. The CDR3 sequence is CASSRGSRAYNEQFF. The CDR3 nucleotides are TGTGCCAGCAGTCGCGGGAGTCGGGCCTACAATGAGCAGTTCTTC.

The V gene is TRBV20-1, the J gene TRBJ2-5; 14 positions match TRBD2. J gave up 1 base and V 2 bases, and 3 bases lay outside the gene matches. The CDR3 has 16 residues. Germline CDR1 is DFQATT and CDR2 is SNEGSKA (reference sequence). CDR3 sequence reads: CSARPTSGGAQETQYF. In DNA form, the CDR3 reads TGCAGTGCTAGACCGACTAGCGGGGGGGCCCAAGAGACCCAGTACTTC.

J is TRBJ1-1 and V is TRBV12-3 or TRBV12-4; 9 bases line up with TRBD1. This CDR3 has 16 residues. The junction had 10 bases not matched to a gene; V was cut back by 3 bases and J by 5 bases. CDR3: CASSFPMDRGGTEAFF. DNA of the CDR3: TGTGCCAGCAGTTTTCCCATGGACAGGGGCGGTACTGAAGCTTTCTTT.

V is TRBV7-9 and J is TRBJ2-7; TRBD2 matches at 8 bases. Germline values: CDR1 SEHNR, CDR2 FQNEAQ (reference sequence). The CDR3 has 16 residues. After removal of 4 bases from V and 0 bases from J, the junction contained 8 bases not matched to a gene. DNA for the CDR3: TGTGCCAGCAGCTCTCGGGGGGGGGCGAGCTCCTACGAGCAGTACTTC. Translation gives CASSSRGGASSYEQYF.

This chain joins TRBV20-1 and TRBJ1-6; D unresolved. Trimming left V 1 base short and J 6 bases short, with 10 bases between. The CDR3 has 14 amino acids. The germline gives CDR1 DFQATT, CDR2 SNEGSKA (reference sequence). This chain's CDR3 is CSARVGSPNSPLHF. The CDR3 nucleotides read TGCAGTGCTAGAGTCGGCAGCCCTAATTCACCCCTCCACTTT.

The J gene is TRBJ2-7, the V gene TRBV7-9; possibly TRBD1 for D (6 bases). V gave up 3 bases and J gave up 2 bases, with 14 bases separating them. The length of the CDR3 is 15 residues. Germline assignment: CDR1 SEHNR and CDR2 FQNEAQ (reference sequence). The CDR3 sequence is CASSFRAGEPYEQYF. CDR3 DNA: TGTGCCAGCAGCTTTAGGGCAGGGGAGCCCTACGAGCAGTACTTC.

This clonotype came up once. The rearrangement joins TRBV6-5 to TRBJ2-2, with TRBD1 identical over 8 bases. V lost 10 bases, J lost 4 bases, and 8 bases stayed unmatched. The CDR3 runs to 14 residues. Per germline, CDR1 MNHEY and CDR2 SVGAGI. The CDR3: CANRGVKSTGELFF. The DNA of the CDR3 is TGTGCCAACAGGGGGGTGAAGAGCACCGGGGAGCTGTTTTTT.

The table lists this clonotype with a few counts. V gene TRBV6-1 combines with J gene TRBJ2-7; 7 nucleotides align to TRBD2. The CDR3 runs to 13 residues. V shed 8 bases and J 3 bases; nucleotides not matched to a gene: 7. Per the germline V gene, CDR1 is MNHNS and CDR2 is SASEGT. CDR3: CASEERGGYEQYF. The CDR3 DNA sequence: TGTGCCAGCGAGGAGCGGGGTGGCTACGAGCAGTACTTC.

The chain joins TRBV28 to TRBJ2-7; D is possibly TRBD1 or TRBD2 (5 bases each). The CDR3 length is 14 residues. The germline V gene has CDR1 MDHEN and CDR2 SYDVKM. Trimming took off 6 bases at V and 0 bases at J, with 12 bases between the two ends. CDR3 loop: CASRTGQVSYEQYF. The CDR3 nucleotides are TGTGCCAGCAGAACGGGGCAGGTCTCCTACGAGCAGTACTTC.

This clonotype was observed a handful of times. V and J are TRBV20-1 and TRBJ2-3; TRBD2 matches 9 bases. This CDR3 region has 14 residues. V shed 0 bases, J shed 6 bases, and the junction held 4 bases outside the gene matches. The germline gives CDR1 DFQATT, CDR2 SNEGSKA (reference sequence). The CDR3: CSARELAGRDTQYF. The DNA of the CDR3 is TGCAGTGCTAGAGAACTAGCGGGTAGGGATACGCAGTATTTT.

V and J are TRBV7-9 and TRBJ1-2; D is ambiguous. Germline CDR1 reads SEHNR; CDR2 reads FQNEAQ (reference sequence). The CDR3 loop spans 13 amino acids. The V end lost 2 bases, the J end lost 0 bases, and 4 bases lay between the germline ends. In nucleotides, the CDR3 is TGTGCCAGCAGCTTAACCACTAACTATGGCTACACCTTC. It is translated as CASSLTTNYGYTF.

The rearrangement joins TRBV2 to TRBJ2-1; D not resolved. Germline CDR1 SNHLY, CDR2 FYNNEI. V was cut by 1 base and J by 4 bases, with 14 bases left in between. This CDR3 has 16 residues. This chain's CDR3 is CASSEGAYGLYNEQFF. CDR3 DNA sequence: TGTGCCAGCAGTGAAGGGGCGTATGGGTTGTACAATGAGCAGTTCTTC.

The chain combines TRBV4-2 with TRBJ2-7; a possible D gene is TRBD1 (5 bases). This CDR3 has 14 residues. The germline gives CDR1 LGHNA, CDR2 YNFKEQ. Trimming left V 1 base short and J 0 bases short, with 7 bases between. CDR3 amino acids: CASSQATDSYEQYF. The CDR3 DNA sequence: TGTGCCAGCAGCCAAGCGACAGACTCCTACGAGCAGTACTTC.

This chain uses TRBV5-6 with TRBJ2-5; 9 bases are shared with TRBD1. CDR1 is SGHDT and CDR2 is YYEEEE in the germline V gene. V lost 3 bases, J lost 3 bases, and 6 bases stayed unmatched. This CDR3 contains 15 residues. The CDR3 DNA sequence: TGTGCCAGCAGCTGGATCGGGACAGGGAAAGAGACCCAGTACTTC. It is translated as CASSWIGTGKETQYF.

The table lists this clonotype with a few counts. The chain combines TRBV10-2 with TRBJ2-7, with a possible D match to TRBD2 (7 bases). The V gene lost 2 bases and the J gene lost 5 bases, with 10 bases spanning the gap. Germline values: CDR1 WSHSY, CDR2 SAAADI. The CDR3 totals 13 residues. CDR3 nucleotide sequence: TGCGCCAGCAGTGAGCCGGGGGGCCACGAGCAGTACTTC. Translation gives CASSEPGGHEQYF.

This clonotype was seen a single time. V gene TRBV4-1 combines with J gene TRBJ2-7, with 8 bases aligning to TRBD2. The V segment lost 0 bases and the J segment 2 bases; nucleotides outside the gene matches: 9. The CDR3 contains 17 residues. Germline loops: CDR1 MGHRA, CDR2 YSYEKL. Here the CDR3 reads CASSQDRGGTNTYEQYF. The DNA for the CDR3 is TGCGCCAGCAGCCAAGATCGGGGGGGGACAAACACCTACGAGCAGTACTTC.

This chain connects TRBV27 to TRBJ2-5; 9 bases fit TRBD2. Trimming removed 4 bases from V and 11 bases from J; junction bases left unmatched: 11. The CDR3 totals 14 residues. CDR1 is MNHEY, CDR2 SMNVEV, per germline (reference sequence). This CDR3 reads CASSSRTSDNEQYF. Here the CDR3 DNA reads TGTGCCAGCAGTTCCCGGACTAGCGATAATGAGCAGTACTTC.

In this sample, this clonotype turned up a few times. This rearrangement joins TRBV5-1 to TRBJ2-7; D is possibly TRBD1 or TRBD2 (5 bases each). Germline CDR1 and CDR2: SGHRS and YFSETQ. The CDR3 totals 13 residues. The V gene lost 7 bases and the J gene lost 3 bases, with 14 bases spanning the gap. The CDR3 DNA is TGCGCCAGCCGGCCGGGACCTAACTACGAGCAGTACTTC. Amino acid sequence: CASRPGPNYEQYF.

The rearrangement links TRBV5-1 to TRBJ2-5; possible D gene TRBD2, 6 bases. Germline V gives CDR1 SGHRS, CDR2 YFSETQ. The V gene lost 4 bases and the J gene lost 11 bases, with 15 bases spanning the gap. The CDR3 totals 12 residues. The CDR3 region is CASSLKWGEQYF. The CDR3 nucleotides read TGCGCCAGCAGCCTCAAGTGGGGGGAGCAGTACTTC. Full variable domain (missing parts from reference TRBV5-1 and TRBJ2-5): KAGVTQTPRYLIKTRGQQVTLSCSPISGHRSVSWYQQTPGQGLQFLFEYFSETQRNKGNFPGRFSGRQFSNSRSEMNVSTLELGDSALYLCASSLKWGEQYFGPGTRLLVL.

This clonotype was counted a single time. The chain carries TRBV12-3 or TRBV12-4 and TRBJ2-5; tentatively, D is TRBD1 or TRBD2 (5 bases each). The CDR3 runs to 13 residues. With 5 bases removed from V and 3 bases from J, the gap between germline ends came to 10 bases. The chain's CDR3 is CASSRGSEETQYF. As DNA, the CDR3 is TGTGCCAGCAGTCGGGGCAGTGAAGAGACCCAGTACTTC.

This clonotype was recorded a few times. The gene calls are TRBV6-5 and TRBJ1-5, with D hard to call. Per the germline V gene, CDR1 is MNHEY and CDR2 is SVGAGI. With 6 bases removed from V and 6 bases from J, the gap between germline ends came to 12 bases. This CDR3 has 13 amino acids. The CDR3 nucleotides are TGTGCCAGCAGCCTTGGGGTTGCTCAGCCCCAGCATTTT. This codes for CASSLGVAQPQHF.

This clonotype has more than one count but fewer than ten. The genes are TRBV6-5 and TRBJ1-2, with TRBD1 matching over 7 bases. V lost 5 bases, J lost 7 bases, and 4 bases stayed unmatched. In germline, CDR1 is MNHEY, CDR2 SVGAGI. This CDR3 is built from 12 residues. Here the CDR3 reads CASSTGVSGYTF. The CDR3, as DNA: TGTGCCAGCAGTACAGGGGTTTCTGGCTACACCTTC.

This clonotype was recorded only once. The chain employs TRBV4-2 and TRBJ2-5; possible D gene TRBD1, 6 bases. The germline V and J ends were trimmed by 4 bases and 2 bases, with 17 bases remaining between them. There are 16 residues in the CDR3. CDR1 is LGHNA and CDR2 is YNFKEQ in the germline V gene. CDR3 in amino acids: CASSPRGGQLQETQYF. In DNA form, the CDR3 reads TGTGCCAGCAGCCCGCGAGGAGGACAGCTTCAAGAGACCCAGTACTTC.

There are a few counts of this clonotype. CDR3 sequence: CASRIEGLYGYEQYF. CDR3 nucleotide sequence: TGCGCCAGCAGGATTGAAGGACTCTACGGCTACGAGCAGTACTTC. The rearrangement uses TRBV5-1 and TRBJ2-7; weak D call: TRBD2 (5 bases). The CDR3 is 15 residues long. Trimming took 5 bases from V and 3 from J, leaving 18 bases between them. Germline V gene data show CDR1 as SGHRS and CDR2 as YFSETQ.